This T cell receptor beta chain was obtained from a study of blood T cell repertoires in COVID-19. Study summary: Researchers got acute and convalescent COVID-19 samples from the United States, Italy and Spain. Sources were T cells, B-cell-depleted T cells, or PBMCs; the material itself was cDNA or gDNA.

Authors' methods: The assay estimated nucleated cells by amplifying reference gene primers. Profiling relied on immunoSEQ multiplex PCR, and the TCRdb table lists in-frame clones only, not all of them. V and J calls and clone size are as listed in that table; D and trimming were resolved from the DNA. Altogether around 300,000 clones are present, 87% being singletons, with the ten largest covering less than 2.5%. From germline, CDR1 is SNHLY and CDR2 FYNNEI. This CDR3 has 15 amino acids. Trimming pared 10 bases from V and 2 bases from J, leaving 19 bases between. The sequence was obtained from a man younger than 30 with active or convalescent COVID-19. The chain is built from TRBV2 and TRBJ2-3; tentative D call: TRBD2 (5 bases). Sequencing input: peripheral blood. The DNA of the CDR3 is TGTGCCAACCCTATACTAGACGGGGACACAGATACGCAGTATTTT. This codes for CANPILDGDTDTQYF. Full variable domain (outside the CDR3, taken from reference TRBV2 and TRBJ2-3): EPEVTQTPSHQVTQMGQEVILRCVPISNHLYFYWYRQILGQKVEFLVSFYNNEISEKSEIFDDQFSVERPDGSNFTLKIRSTKLEDSAMYFCANPILDGDTDTQYFGPGTRLTVL.